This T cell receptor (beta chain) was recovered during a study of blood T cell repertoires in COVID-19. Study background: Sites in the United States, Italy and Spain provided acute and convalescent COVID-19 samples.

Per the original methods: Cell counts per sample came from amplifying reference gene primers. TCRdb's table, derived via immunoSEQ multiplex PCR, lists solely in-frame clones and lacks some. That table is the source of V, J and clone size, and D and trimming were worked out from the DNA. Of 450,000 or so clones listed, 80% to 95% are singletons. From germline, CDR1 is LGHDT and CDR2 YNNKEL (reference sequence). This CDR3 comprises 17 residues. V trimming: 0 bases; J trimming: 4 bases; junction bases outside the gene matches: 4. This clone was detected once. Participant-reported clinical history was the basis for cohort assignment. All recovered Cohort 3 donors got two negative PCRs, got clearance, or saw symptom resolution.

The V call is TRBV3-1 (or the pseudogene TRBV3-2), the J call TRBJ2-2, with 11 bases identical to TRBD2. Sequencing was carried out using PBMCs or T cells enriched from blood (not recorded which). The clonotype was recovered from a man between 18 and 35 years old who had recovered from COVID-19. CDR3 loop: CASSQDSGLAGTGELFF. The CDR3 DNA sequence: TGTGCCAGCAGCCAAGATTCAGGACTAGCGGGCACCGGGGAGCTGTTTTTT.